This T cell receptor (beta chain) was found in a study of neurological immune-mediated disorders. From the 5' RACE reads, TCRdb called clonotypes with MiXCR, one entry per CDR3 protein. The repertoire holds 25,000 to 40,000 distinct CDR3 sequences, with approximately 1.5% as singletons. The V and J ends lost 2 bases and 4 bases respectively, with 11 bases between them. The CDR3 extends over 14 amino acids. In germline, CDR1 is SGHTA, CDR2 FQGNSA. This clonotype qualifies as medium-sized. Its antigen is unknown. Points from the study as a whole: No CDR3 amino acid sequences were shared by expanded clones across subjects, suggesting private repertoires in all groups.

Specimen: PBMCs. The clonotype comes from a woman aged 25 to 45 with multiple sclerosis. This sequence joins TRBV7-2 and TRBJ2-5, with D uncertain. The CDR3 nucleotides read TGTGCCAGCAGCTTAAACGGCGTCAGAGAGACCCAGTACTTC. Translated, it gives CASSLNGVRETQYF.